This T cell receptor (beta chain) was profiled in a study of CD8 T cells in Susac syndrome. Study information: Blood was drawn from Susac syndrome patients while they were therapy-naive, on corticosteroids, or on intravenous immunoglobulin alone.

Random hexamers primed reverse transcription of about 0.5 to 1 ug RNA. TCRdb called the immunoSEQ multiplex PCR reads again in MiXCR, with one record for every CDR3 protein. The sample shows more than 85,000 distinct CDR3 sequences, about 95% of them seen only once. The CDR3 is made up of 14 amino acids. V lost 3 bases to trimming and J lost 4 bases, with 11 bases between them. TCR beta sequencing covered blood CD8+ and CD4+ T cells. The rearrangement joins TRBV12-3 or TRBV12-4 to TRBJ2-3; D unclear. The source of this sequence is a human donor with Susac syndrome. Specimen: CD4+ T cells from PBMCs. The CDR3 DNA is TGTGCCAGCAGTTTTACGGTAGCAGCAGATACGCAGTATTTT. Protein product: CASSFTVAADTQYF.